What follows are 6 T cell receptor beta chains derived from one specimen sequenced in a study of cytomegalovirus exposure and HLA in healthy donors. Amplification used 60 Vbeta primers and 13 Jbeta primers. The assay was immunoSEQ multiplex PCR, and TCRdb's table has in-frame clones only and misses some. This repertoire shows roughly 190,000 clones, around 90% found once; its top ten account for around 0.99%. Specimen: PBMCs. The origin of the receptors is a boy between 2 and 10 years old in good health and CMV-seronegative.

The chain couples TRBV4-3 to TRBJ2-7; TRBD2 is a possible D gene (6 bases). Germline CDR1 reads LGHNA; CDR2 reads YSLEER. There are 15 residues in the CDR3. The V end lost 1 base, the J end lost 4 bases, and 14 bases lay between the germline ends. The CDR3 reads CASSQAPGRGYEQYF. The CDR3 coding sequence is TGCGCCAGCAGCCAAGCTCCCGGGAGAGGATACGAGCAGTACTTC.

The V call is TRBV30, the J call TRBJ2-7; weak D call: TRBD1 (6 bases). Trimming took 3 bases from V and 2 from J, leaving 14 bases between them. The germline CDR1 and CDR2 sequences are GTSNPN and SVGIG (reference sequence). This CDR3 comprises 14 residues. Here the CDR3 DNA reads TGTGCCTGGAGGGGGGCACCTCGTACCTACGAGCAGTACTTC. This sequence encodes CAWRGAPRTYEQYF.

The CDR3 sequence: CASKTSRQAKETQYF. The DNA for the CDR3 is TGTGCCAGCAAAACCTCGAGGCAAGCCAAAGAGACCCAGTACTTC. This chain uses TRBV21-1 with TRBJ2-5; no check of the table's D call, TRBD2, against the DNA was made. TRBV21-1 has pseudogene status. The CDR3 loop spans 15 amino acids.

V and J are TRBV28 and TRBJ1-1, with 9 bases matching TRBD1. CDR1 and CDR2 (germline): MDHEN, SYDVKM. V dropped 6 bases and J dropped 3; count of bases not matched to a gene: 8. The CDR3 consists of 15 residues. The CDR3 reads CASSPDRGGYTEAFF. In nucleotides, the CDR3 is TGTGCCAGCAGCCCCGACAGGGGGGGGTACACTGAAGCTTTCTTT.

This CDR3 reads CASSPDSWEQYF. The CDR3 nucleotides read TGTGCCAGCAGCCCCGACAGTTGGGAGCAGTACTTC. V gene TRBV7-9 combines with J gene TRBJ2-7; tentative D call: TRBD1 (5 bases). The CDR3 covers 12 residues. CDR1 and CDR2 from the germline V gene are SEHNR and FQNEAQ (reference sequence). Trimming removed 5 bases at V and 7 bases at J, with 12 bases between.

The gene calls are TRBV9 and TRBJ2-5; perhaps TRBD1 as D (5 bases). Germline V CDR1 and CDR2: SGDLS, YYNGEE. This CDR3 comprises 16 residues. Trimming took 0 bases from V and 2 from J, leaving 14 bases between them. The CDR3 sequence: CASSVGSTAGQETQYF. DNA for the CDR3: TGTGCCAGCAGCGTAGGGTCGACAGCAGGACAAGAGACCCAGTACTTC.